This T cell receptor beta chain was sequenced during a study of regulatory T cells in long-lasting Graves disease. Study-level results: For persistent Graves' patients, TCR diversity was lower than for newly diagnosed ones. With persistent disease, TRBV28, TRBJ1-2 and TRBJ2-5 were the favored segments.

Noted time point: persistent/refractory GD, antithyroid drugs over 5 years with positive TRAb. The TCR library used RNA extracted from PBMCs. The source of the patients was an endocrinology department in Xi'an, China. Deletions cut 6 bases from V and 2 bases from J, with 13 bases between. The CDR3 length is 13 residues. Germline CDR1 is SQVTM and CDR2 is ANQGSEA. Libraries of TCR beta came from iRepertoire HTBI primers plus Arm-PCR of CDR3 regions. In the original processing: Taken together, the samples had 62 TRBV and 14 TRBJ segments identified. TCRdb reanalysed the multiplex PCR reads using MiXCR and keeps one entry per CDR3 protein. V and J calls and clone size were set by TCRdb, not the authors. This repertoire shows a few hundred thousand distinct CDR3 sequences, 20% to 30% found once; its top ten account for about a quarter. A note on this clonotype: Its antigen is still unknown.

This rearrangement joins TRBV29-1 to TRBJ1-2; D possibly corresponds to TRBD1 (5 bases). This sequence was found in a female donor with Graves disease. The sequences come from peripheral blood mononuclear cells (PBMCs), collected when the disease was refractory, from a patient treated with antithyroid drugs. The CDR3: CSVGDSRNYGYTF. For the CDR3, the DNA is TGCAGCGTGGGGGACTCCCGGAACTATGGCTACACCTTC.